Described below is a single TCR beta chain sequence and its context. The data belong to a study of blood T cell repertoires in COVID-19. Overall study context: Sites across the United States, Italy and Spain contributed samples from acute and convalescent COVID-19. T cells, B-cell-depleted T cells, or PBMCs provided the cDNA or gDNA that served as material.

Clones were sequenced by immunoSEQ multiplex PCR, and TCRdb holds only the in-frame ones, with some missing. The sample has more than 95,000 clones; approximately 85% are singletons. This CDR3 is built from 15 residues. The germline CDR1 and CDR2 sequences are MNHEY and SVGAGI. With 2 bases clipped from V and 1 base from J, the junction kept 3 bases outside the gene matches. The V and J genes are TRBV6-5 and TRBJ1-2; TRBD1 agrees at 8 bases. The sequencing input was peripheral blood. The TCR was taken from a man aged 45-65 years with acute or convalescent COVID-19. In DNA, the CDR3 is TGTGCCAGCAGTTACAGGACAGGGCGTAACTATGGCTACACCTTC. Its translation: CASSYRTGRNYGYTF.